The T cell receptor (beta chain) under discussion was sequenced for a study of cytotoxic CD8 clonotypes in ibrutinib-treated CLL. Profiling relied on immunoSEQ multiplex PCR, and the TCRdb table lists in-frame clones only, not all of them. The table shows 150,000 or so clones, with roughly 84% occurring only once. Deletions cut 5 bases from V and 3 bases from J, with 12 bases between. Germline CDR1 is SGHRS and CDR2 is YFSETQ. The CDR3 has 14 residues. The rearrangement uses TRBV5-1 and TRBJ1-3; possible D gene TRBD1, 5 bases. This receptor was identified in a human donor with chronic lymphocytic leukemia. The input for sequencing was PBMCs, taken at disease progression, from a patient treated with ibrutinib. The CDR3, as DNA: TGCGCCAGCAGTAGAGGGGAAGTTGGAAACACCATATATTTT. This translates into CASSRGEVGNTIYF. The variable domain in full, with the rest retrieved from reference TRBV5-1 and TRBJ1-3, is KAGVTQTPRYLIKTRGQQVTLSCSPISGHRSVSWYQQTPGQGLQFLFEYFSETQRNKGNFPGRFSGRQFSNSRSEMNVSTLELGDSALYLCASSRGEVGNTIYFGEGSWLTVV.